These 19 T cell receptor beta chains were all obtained from the same sample, sequenced in a study of control samples from healthy donors and cancer patients (dated by TCRdb to about 2020). The method behind the library was the immunoSEQ multiplex PCR assay. TCRdb provides this immuneACCESS table in a form limited to in-frame rearrangements. Some clones are lacking; in checked studies, under half of them reflect an unresolved V gene, and why the rest are absent is not known. The sample profile shows about 180,000 clones; around 94% of them were found once. Together, the top ten hold roughly 1.3% of the sample. The sequencing input was blood. The receptors derive from a young man in good health.

V gene TRBV5-6 combines with J gene TRBJ1-3; 10 bases fit TRBD1. V gave up 4 bases and J gave up 3 bases; unmatched junction bases: 7. The CDR3 is made up of 16 amino acids. Germline V gene sequence: CDR1 SGHDT, CDR2 YYEEEE. This CDR3 reads CASSLGQGRRGNTIYF. The CDR3, as DNA: TGTGCCAGCAGCCTGGGACAGGGGAGACGTGGAAACACCATATATTTT.

The rearrangement joins TRBV28 to TRBJ1-6; D not resolved. The CDR3 covers 13 residues. The ends were cut back, 10 bases at V and 14 bases at J, with 21 bases in the middle. Germline lookup yields CDR1 MDHEN and CDR2 SYDVKM. The CDR3 DNA is TGTGCCACCAACATCCGACGGGATCCTACCCTCCACTTT. It yields the protein CATNIRRDPTLHF.

With regard to this clone: The germline gene is not matched at one end of the junction; a read error may be the cause. The chain combines TRBV7-9 with TRBJ1-1, with D possibly matching TRBD1 (5 bases). The germline CDR1 and CDR2 sequences are SEHNR and FQNEAQ (reference sequence). CDR3 size: 14 residues. The CDR3 DNA follows: TGTGCCAGCAGCTTATTGGGGGAAGGAGGTGAAGCTTCCTTT. It encodes CASSLLGEGGEASF.

The gene calls are TRBV6-5 and TRBJ2-1; TRBD2 matches 10 bases. The germline V gene has CDR1 MNHEY and CDR2 SVGAGI. V dropped 6 bases and J dropped 10; count of bases not matched to a gene: 9. The CDR3 has 14 amino acids. Written as DNA, the CDR3 is TGTGCCAGCAGGGCCGGGACTAGCGTGTTAGAGCAGTTCTTC. Protein product: CASRAGTSVLEQFF.

J is TRBJ2-7 and V is TRBV9; D tentatively fits TRBD1 or TRBD2 (6 bases each). CDR1 SGDLS and CDR2 YYNGEE come from the germline V gene. V was pared by 0 bases and J by 0 bases, with 10 bases between. The CDR3 spans 15 residues. Here the CDR3 reads CASSVVGGGSYEQYF. CDR3 nucleotide sequence: TGTGCCAGCAGCGTAGTCGGAGGGGGCTCCTACGAGCAGTACTTC.

This chain links TRBV3-1 (or the pseudogene TRBV3-2) with TRBJ1-1; D is undetermined. Germline-derived CDR1 and CDR2 are LGHDT and YNNKEL (reference sequence). The ends were cut back, 1 base at V and 1 base at J, with 19 bases in the middle. This CDR3 is 18 amino acids long. The CDR3 DNA reads TGTGCCAGCAGCCAAGGGCGTCAGGCCCAGTTCAAGAACACTGAAGCTTTCTTT. It specifies CASSQGRQAQFKNTEAFF.

V gene TRBV19 combines with J gene TRBJ1-5; the D is unclear. This CDR3 contains 15 residues. V was cut by 1 base and J by 3 bases, with 10 bases left in between. The germline gives CDR1 LNHDA, CDR2 SQIVND (reference sequence). CDR3 sequence (DNA): TGTGCCAGTAGTATAGTCCCCAGAGACAATCAGCCCCAGCATTTT. Residues: CASSIVPRDNQPQHF.

J is TRBJ2-7 and V is TRBV27; D perhaps matches TRBD2 (5 bases). The germline V gene encodes CDR1 MNHEY and CDR2 SMNVEV (reference sequence). V lost 0 bases and J lost 7, with 13 bases in between. The CDR3 sequence is 14 residues long. CDR3 region: CASSLSGRGWEQYF. For the CDR3, the DNA is TGTGCCAGCAGTTTATCGGGGAGAGGGTGGGAGCAGTACTTC.

This rearrangement joins TRBV12-3 or TRBV12-4 to TRBJ1-2; D not certain. CDR3 length: 13 residues. Between the trimmed V and J ends, which lost 8 bases and 2 bases, there was a span of 12 bases. The CDR3 DNA sequence: TGTGCCAGCGCCTCGGGCCGCAACTATGGCTACACCTTC. Translation gives CASASGRNYGYTF.

This chain uses TRBV5-1 with TRBJ2-7, with 8 nucleotides matching TRBD2. The germline CDR1 and CDR2 sequences are SGHRS and YFSETQ. The CDR3 contains 14 residues. V was pared by 5 bases and J by 0 bases, with 4 bases of the junction left unmatched. The CDR3 is CASSQRGSSYEQYF. CDR3 in DNA: TGCGCCAGCAGTCAGCGGGGGAGCTCCTACGAGCAGTACTTC.

The V and J genes are TRBV6-5 and TRBJ2-7, with TRBD1 matching 9 bases. V was pared by 6 bases and J by 5 bases, with 11 bases of the junction left unmatched. The CDR3 has 15 amino acids. CDR1 is MNHEY and CDR2 is SVGAGI in the germline V gene. The CDR3 region has the DNA TGTGCCAGCAGGTTGGGGGACAGGGTTTTCCACGAGCAGTACTTC. Translation: CASRLGDRVFHEQYF.

This chain links TRBV5-1 with TRBJ2-1, with 7 bases lining up with TRBD2. Germline CDR1 is SGHRS and CDR2 is YFSETQ. Unmatched junction bases numbered 0, after V lost 1 base and J lost 2 bases. The CDR3 length is 14 residues. This chain's CDR3 is CASSLTSAYNEQFF. CDR3 in DNA: TGCGCCAGCAGCTTGACTAGCGCCTACAATGAGCAGTTCTTC.

This clone was seen just once. The chain is built from TRBV24-1 and TRBJ1-2, with TRBD1 matching over 8 bases. The CDR3 totals 15 residues. V lost 2 bases to trimming and J lost 6 bases; unmatched junction nucleotides: 7. Germline V gives CDR1 KGHDR, CDR2 SFDVKD. The CDR3 reads CATSDWAGGANGYTF. CDR3 nucleotides: TGTGCCACCAGTGATTGGGCAGGGGGCGCAAATGGCTACACCTTC.

V gene TRBV28 combines with J gene TRBJ2-7; D is ambiguous. Germline CDR1 MDHEN, CDR2 SYDVKM. V lost 3 bases to trimming and J lost 5 bases, with 11 bases between them. The CDR3 length is 13 residues. CDR3 coding DNA: TGTGCCAGCAGTTTTCCCCTTAGGGACGAGCAGTACTTC. Protein product: CASSFPLRDEQYF.

The V gene is TRBV5-1, the J gene TRBJ2-2; 8 bases fit TRBD2. Germline V CDR1 and CDR2: SGHRS, YFSETQ. Trimming cost V 1 base and J 0 bases; bases outside gene matches: 5. There are 17 residues in the CDR3. The CDR3 nucleotides read TGCGCCAGCAGCTTGCGGCTAGCGGGCGCGAACACCGGGGAGCTGTTTTTT. Translated, it gives CASSLRLAGANTGELFF.

The CDR3 loop is CASSAGEKLFF. The DNA of the CDR3 is TGTGCCAGCAGTGCCGGTGAAAAACTGTTTTTT. The rearrangement links TRBV2 to TRBJ1-4; D call uncertain. The CDR3 is made up of 11 amino acids. The ends were cut back, 4 bases at V and 7 bases at J, with 4 bases in the middle. Germline CDR1 and CDR2: SNHLY and FYNNEI.

V and J are TRBV4-2 and TRBJ2-5; D remains unclear. Looked up from germline, CDR1 is LGHNA and CDR2 is YNFKEQ. V was shortened by 1 base and J by 4 bases, with 13 bases between the two germline ends. This CDR3 contains 15 residues. CDR3 nucleotide sequence: TGTGCCAGCAGCCAAGGGGGTAGTAGTCCAGAGACCCAGTACTTC. It yields the protein CASSQGGSSPETQYF.

The CDR3 region has the DNA TGTGCCAGCAGCCTGACTTCGGGGGGGTCGTATGGCTACACCTTC. Its translation: CASSLTSGGSYGYTF. The chain employs TRBV9 and TRBJ1-2; a weak D match, TRBD1 (5 bases). Germline CDR1 is SGDLS and CDR2 is YYNGEE. V gave up 4 bases and J gave up 5 bases, with 18 bases separating them. This CDR3 is 15 amino acids long.

The chain recombines TRBV5-4 with TRBJ2-1; D assignment may be TRBD1 or TRBD2 (6 bases each). Germline loops: CDR1 SGHNT, CDR2 YYREEE (reference sequence). Trimming stripped 5 bases from V and 0 bases from J, with 18 bases between. This CDR3 has 17 residues. In nucleotides, the CDR3 is TGTGCCAGCAGTTACGGGGGCACCTCACTCTCCTACAATGAGCAGTTCTTC. The encoded protein is CASSYGGTSLSYNEQFF.